This TCR beta chain was found in a study of cytomegalovirus exposure and HLA in healthy donors. Findings and caveats of the study: Presence/absence analysis assumed near-uniform sequencing depth across donors. Later analysis identified a missense DCLRE1C variant that was linked to TCR beta V- and J-gene trimming.

CDR3 length equals 14 residues. Unmatched junction bases numbered 6, after V lost 4 bases and J lost 6 bases. Germline V gene sequence: CDR1 LNHDA, CDR2 SQIVND (reference sequence). As to this clone: Its antigen is as yet unknown.

Amplification used 60 Vbeta primers and 13 Jbeta primers. TCRdb's copy holds only in-frame clones and misses some; the assay was immunoSEQ multiplex PCR. The sample holds about 190,000 clones, 75% to 90% seen once. The chain carries TRBV19 and TRBJ1-5, with TRBD1 matching 7 bases. The sequence was collected from a boy younger than 10 in good health and CMV-seronegative. The sample was PBMCs. This chain's CDR3 is CASSRAGGTQPQHF. The CDR3 region has the DNA TGTGCCAGTAGTAGGGCAGGGGGGACTCAGCCCCAGCATTTT.